These T cell receptor beta chains were read from a single sample in a study of CD8 T cells in Susac syndrome. A single record per CDR3 protein comes from TCRdb applying MiXCR to the immunoSEQ multiplex PCR reads. The table records some 190,000 distinct CDR3 sequences, roughly 92% of them present only once. Sequenced: CD4+ T cells from PBMCs. Every receptor here comes from a human donor in good health. Each CDR3 is given with its conserved first and last residue. A D gene is named only where the DNA matches it firmly. Clone size is not always given. Where it is, it says once, few, many or a class for expanded clones.

>.|TRBD2|TRBV9|TRBJ2-2
CASSPGSGVPLGTGELFF
TGTGCCAGCAGCCCCGGTAGCGGGGTCCCACTAGGGACCGGGGAGCTGTTTTTT
>once|TRBD1|TRBV12-3/TRBV12-4|TRBJ1-6
CASRETGRASPLHF
TGTGCCAGCAGGGAGACAGGGAGGGCCTCACCCCTCCACTTT
>.|.|TRBV7-8|TRBJ2-1
CASSLGADEQFF
TGTGCCAGCAGCTTGGGGGCCGATGAGCAGTTCTTC
>.|TRBD1|TRBV29-1|TRBJ1-4
CSVEIQGHNEKLFF
TGCAGCGTTGAAATACAGGGGCATAATGAAAAACTGTTTTTT
>.|.|TRBV4-1|TRBJ2-1
CASSQDPGTYNEQFF
TGCGCCAGCAGCCAAGATCCCGGGACCTACAATGAGCAGTTCTTC
>.|.|TRBV6-2/TRBV6-3|TRBJ2-4
CASSPRQNIAKNIQYF
TGTGCCAGCAGTCCGAGACAGAATATAGCCAAAAACATTCAGTACTTC
>once|.|TRBV2|TRBJ2-3
CASSEQQTSTDTQYF
TGTGCCAGCAGTGAACAACAGACTAGCACAGATACGCAGTATTTT
>.|.|TRBV5-1|TRBJ2-2
CASSLEALNTGELFF
TGCGCCAGCAGCTTGGAAGCTCTGAACACCGGGGAGCTGTTTTTT
>.|.|TRBV19|TRBJ1-1
CASRKGPQGNTEAFF
TGTGCCAGTAGAAAGGGACCACAGGGGAACACTGAAGCTTTCTTT
>.|.|TRBV5-6|TRBJ1-2
CASSVDGSSTF
TGTGCCAGCAGCGTCGACGGGAGCAGCACCTTC
>.|.|TRBV7-8|TRBJ2-6
CASSLPGANVLTF
TGTGCCAGCAGCTTACCTGGGGCCAACGTCCTGACTTTC
>.|TRBD2|TRBV14|TRBJ2-5
CASSQGRLAGGQETQYF
TGTGCCAGCAGCCAAGGGCGACTAGCGGGGGGTCAAGAGACCCAGTACTTC
>few|.|TRBV12-3/TRBV12-4|TRBJ1-1
CASSGGGNTEAFF
TGTGCCAGCAGTGGTGGCGGGAACACTGAAGCTTTCTTT
>.|TRBD2|TRBV5-6|TRBJ2-3
CASTPTSGGTDTQYF
TGTGCCAGCACCCCGACTAGCGGGGGGACAGATACGCAGTATTTT
>.|.|TRBV11-1|TRBJ1-2
CASSLVQDGYTF
TGTGCCAGCAGCTTAGTCCAGGACGGCTACACCTTC
>once|.|TRBV13|TRBJ1-3
CASSRLFMGAGNTIYF
TGTGCCAGCAGCCGTCTCTTCATGGGTGCTGGAAACACCATATATTTT
>.|.|TRBV7-2|TRBJ2-3
CASSLAEDTQYF
TGTGCCAGCAGCTTGGCCGAGGATACGCAGTATTTT
>.|TRBD1|TRBV30|TRBJ2-7
CAWKSGTGIYEQYF
TGTGCCTGGAAGAGTGGGACAGGGATCTACGAGCAGTACTTC
>.|.|TRBV6-1|TRBJ2-3
CASSEGFPSTDTQYF
TGTGCCAGCAGTGAAGGCTTTCCTAGCACAGATACGCAGTATTTT
>.|TRBD2|TRBV20-1|TRBJ2-3
CSASPGGDTQYF
TGCAGTGCTAGTCCGGGGGGGGATACGCAGTATTTT
>.|TRBD1|TRBV3-1|TRBJ2-7
CASSPRGQGAREQYF
TGTGCCAGCAGTCCGCGTGGACAGGGGGCCCGGGAGCAGTACTTC
>.|TRBD1|TRBV9|TRBJ2-4
CASSSQGQRNIQYF
TGTGCCAGCAGCTCACAGGGACAGAGAAACATTCAGTACTTC
>.|TRBD1|TRBV6-2/TRBV6-3|TRBJ1-1
CASRGRDRWKILNTEAFF
TGTGCCAGCCGAGGGAGGGACAGGTGGAAGATACTGAACACTGAAGCTTTCTTT
>.|.|TRBV7-9|TRBJ1-4
CASSLVVRATNEKLFF
TGTGCCAGCAGCTTAGTCGTGCGGGCGACTAATGAAAAACTGTTTTTT
>.|.|TRBV5-1|TRBJ1-3
CASSLGDNTRNTIYF
TGCGCCAGCAGCTTGGGGGATAACACGCGAAACACCATATATTTT
>.|.|TRBV19|TRBJ2-7
CASSTQGHVSYEQYF
TGTGCCAGTAGTACCCAGGGGCACGTCTCCTACGAGCAGTACTTC
>.|.|TRBV6-5|TRBJ2-4
CASRPPGNKNIQYF
TGTGCCAGCAGGCCTCCGGGAAACAAAAACATTCAGTACTTC
>.|TRBD1|TRBV5-1|TRBJ1-2
CASSLSTQPGQQMGGYTF
TGCGCCAGCAGCCTATCAACCCAACCGGGACAGCAGATGGGTGGCTACACCTTC
>.|.|TRBV6-5|TRBJ2-1
CATATGKALYNEQFF
TGTGCCACCGCAACAGGGAAAGCCCTATACAATGAGCAGTTCTTC
>.|.|TRBV2|TRBJ1-5
CASSRYNQPQHF
TGTGCCAGCAGTAGGTACAATCAGCCCCAGCATTTT
>.|.|TRBV2|TRBJ1-5
CASSVQGRQPQHF
TGTGCCAGCAGTGTACAGGGACGTCAGCCCCAGCATTTT